One sample yielded the 18 T cell receptor beta chains listed below, sequenced in a study of blood T cell repertoires in COVID-19. The protocol was immunoSEQ multiplex PCR, while the TCRdb copy is restricted to in-frame clones and leaves out a portion. The data show about 170,000 clones, about 80% seen once. The sample consisted of peripheral blood. These receptors originate from a human donor with acute or convalescent COVID-19. The donor label of this sample is uncertain.

This clone was detected only once. The V gene is TRBV7-3, the J gene TRBJ1-1; D not certain. The CDR3 loop spans 13 amino acids. Trimming removed 5 bases from V and 1 base from J, with 8 bases in between. Germline-derived CDR1 and CDR2 are SGHTA and FQGTGA. The CDR3 sequence: CASSAHKNTEAFF. DNA for the CDR3: TGTGCCAGCAGCGCACACAAGAACACTGAAGCTTTCTTT.

The chain has TRBV19 and TRBJ2-5; no clear D. The V end lost 3 bases, the J end lost 2 bases, and 7 bases lay between the germline ends. The CDR3 runs to 13 residues. The germline CDR1 and CDR2 sequences are LNHDA and SQIVND (reference sequence). The CDR3 loop is CASSIQVQETQYF. In DNA form, the CDR3 reads TGTGCCAGTAGTATCCAGGTACAAGAGACCCAGTACTTC.

The rearrangement joins TRBV28 to TRBJ1-2; TRBD1 agrees at 8 bases. CDR1 is MDHEN, CDR2 SYDVKM, per germline. The CDR3 is 14 residues long. V trimming: 6 bases; J trimming: 3 bases; junction bases outside the gene matches: 6. The DNA of the CDR3 is TGTGCCAGCAGCCCAGACAGGGGAGACTATGGCTACACCTTC. Residues: CASSPDRGDYGYTF.

A note on this clone: One end of the junction does not line up with germline, which may come from a read error. The gene calls are TRBV3-1 (or the pseudogene TRBV3-2) and TRBJ1-1, with D unresolved. Germline values: CDR1 LGHDT, CDR2 YNNKEL (reference sequence). The CDR3 runs to 14 residues. The CDR3 protein is CASTQGWANTEAFF. As DNA, the CDR3 is TGTGCCAGCACCCAAGGGTGGGCGAACACTGAAGCTTTCTTT.

This clone has only one observation. The J gene is TRBJ2-3, the V gene TRBV5-6; 8 bases fit TRBD2. Germline CDR1 reads SGHDT; CDR2 reads YYEEEE. V lost 4 bases to trimming and J lost 14 bases; unmatched junction nucleotides: 9. The CDR3 loop spans 12 amino acids. CDR3 in amino acids: CASSQGLGGLYF. The CDR3 DNA follows: TGTGCCAGCAGCCAGGGACTAGGAGGGCTGTATTTT. The whole variable domain, remainder taken from reference TRBV5-6 and TRBJ2-3, is DAGVTQSPTHLIKTRGQQVTLRCSPKSGHDTVSWYQQALGQGPQFIFQYYEEEERQRGNFPDRFSGHQFPNYSSELNVNALLLGDSALYLCASSQGLGGLYFGPGTRLTVL.

V and J are TRBV12-3 or TRBV12-4 and TRBJ1-1; no definite D call. V was pared by 2 bases and J by 3 bases, with 7 bases between. CDR3 length: 13 residues. The CDR3 loop is CASSLIGHTEAFF. DNA of the CDR3: TGTGCCAGCAGTTTAATCGGTCACACTGAAGCTTTCTTT.

This sequence joins TRBV10-3 and TRBJ1-2, with D possibly matching TRBD1 (5 bases). The CDR3 consists of 12 residues. The V gene lost 5 bases and the J gene lost 6 bases, with 10 bases spanning the gap. Germline V gene data show CDR1 as ENHRY and CDR2 as SYGVKD. CDR3 nucleotides: TGTGCCATCAGTCAGGGAACCCATGGCTACACCTTC. This translates into CAISQGTHGYTF.

This rearrangement joins TRBV25-1 to TRBJ2-3, with 11 bases matching TRBD2. Germline CDR1 reads MGHDK; CDR2 reads SYGVNS. CDR3 length: 17 amino acids. Trimming cost V 1 base and J 2 bases; bases outside gene matches: 5. This CDR3 is CASSESTSGVLTDTQYF. In nucleotides, the CDR3 is TGTGCCAGCAGTGAATCGACTAGCGGGGTACTCACAGATACGCAGTATTTT. Filled out from reference TRBV25-1 and TRBJ2-3, the complete variable domain reads EADIYQTPRYLVIGTGKKITLECSQTMGHDKMYWYQQDPGMELHLIHYSYGVNSTEKGDLSSESTVSRIRTEHFPLTLESARPSHTSQYLCASSESTSGVLTDTQYFGPGTRLTVL.

The genes are TRBV19 and TRBJ2-5; 9 positions match TRBD1. V shed 5 bases, J shed 3 bases, and the junction held 7 bases outside the gene matches. Germline lookup yields CDR1 LNHDA and CDR2 SQIVND (reference sequence). The CDR3 spans 15 residues. CDR3 nucleotides: TGTGCCAGTAGTCCTACCGGGACAGGGAAAGAGACCCAGTACTTC. Its protein is CASSPTGTGKETQYF.

The chain has TRBV5-1 and TRBJ2-1, with 8 positions matching TRBD2. The CDR3 spans 15 residues. Germline V gene data show CDR1 as SGHRS and CDR2 as YFSETQ. The V and J ends lost 7 bases and 4 bases, in that order; junction bases with no gene match: 10. The CDR3 protein is CASGRPSGRYNEQFF. CDR3 DNA: TGCGCCAGCGGACGTCCTAGCGGGCGGTACAATGAGCAGTTCTTC.

This chain connects TRBV3-1 (or the pseudogene TRBV3-2) to TRBJ1-2; 8 nucleotides line up with TRBD1. With V trimmed by 2 bases and J by 7 bases, 6 bases remained unmatched. CDR3 length: 14 residues. The germline gives CDR1 LGHDT, CDR2 YNNKEL (reference sequence). The CDR3 sequence is CASSQLDRAGGYTF. CDR3 sequence (DNA): TGTGCCAGCAGCCAACTGGACAGGGCGGGTGGCTACACCTTC.

The gene calls are TRBV7-9 and TRBJ2-5; no clear D gene. Germline V gene data show CDR1 as SEHNR and CDR2 as FQNEAQ (reference sequence). The CDR3 sequence is 12 residues long. Trimming cost V 5 bases and J 2 bases, with 6 bases left between them. CDR3 protein: CASSLLQETQYF. The CDR3 coding sequence is TGTGCCAGCAGCCTATTACAAGAGACCCAGTACTTC.

This clone was picked up one time. The CDR3 bases are TGCGCCAGCAGCCAAGTGACGAGCGACAGGGGCTATGGCTACACCTTC. Translation: CASSQVTSDRGYGYTF. V and J are TRBV4-1 and TRBJ1-2; 8 bases agree with TRBD1. CDR1 is MGHRA and CDR2 is YSYEKL in the germline V gene. CDR3 length: 16 residues. V lost 1 base, J lost 4 bases, and 8 bases stayed unmatched.

V gene TRBV28 combines with J gene TRBJ2-7, with a weak D call TRBD2 (6 bases). The CDR3 has 16 amino acids. Germline values: CDR1 MDHEN, CDR2 SYDVKM. With 5 bases removed from V and 1 base from J, the gap between germline ends came to 18 bases. For the CDR3, the DNA is TGTGCCAGCAGTCCACTCGAGGTAGCGGCATCCTACGAGCAGTACTTC. This codes for CASSPLEVAASYEQYF.

The rearrangement links TRBV28 to TRBJ2-7; TRBD2 matches 9 bases. The CDR3 covers 15 residues. Unmatched junction bases numbered 11, after V lost 8 bases and J lost 3 bases. CDR1 and CDR2 from the germline V gene are MDHEN and SYDVKM. The CDR3 is CASEAEAGGFYEQYF. CDR3 nucleotides: TGTGCCAGCGAAGCGGAGGCGGGAGGGTTCTACGAGCAGTACTTC.

The V call is TRBV9, the J call TRBJ1-1; tentative D call: TRBD1 (5 bases). The germline V gene has CDR1 SGDLS and CDR2 YYNGEE. With 0 bases removed from V and 1 base from J, the gap between germline ends came to 7 bases. This CDR3 is built from 14 residues. For the CDR3, the DNA is TGTGCCAGCAGCGTAGCTACAGGGAACACTGAAGCTTTCTTT. This translates into CASSVATGNTEAFF.

The rearrangement links TRBV7-8 to TRBJ1-3; D call uncertain. Germline V lookup: CDR1 SGHVS, CDR2 FQNEAQ. This CDR3 spans 17 amino acids. Between the trimmed V and J ends, which lost 5 bases and 0 bases, there was a span of 17 bases. CDR3 sequence: CASSEPVQLSSGNTIYF. CDR3 bases: TGTGCCAGCAGCGAGCCGGTACAGCTTAGCTCTGGAAACACCATATATTTT.

V is TRBV2 and J is TRBJ2-3; the D gene is possibly TRBD2 (6 bases). Germline loops: CDR1 SNHLY, CDR2 FYNNEI. The CDR3 is 14 amino acids. Between the trimmed V and J ends, which lost 3 bases and 1 base, there was a span of 8 bases. The CDR3 bases are TGTGCCAGCAGTGAGGGGGGTGGCACAGATACGCAGTATTTT. Translating it yields CASSEGGGTDTQYF.